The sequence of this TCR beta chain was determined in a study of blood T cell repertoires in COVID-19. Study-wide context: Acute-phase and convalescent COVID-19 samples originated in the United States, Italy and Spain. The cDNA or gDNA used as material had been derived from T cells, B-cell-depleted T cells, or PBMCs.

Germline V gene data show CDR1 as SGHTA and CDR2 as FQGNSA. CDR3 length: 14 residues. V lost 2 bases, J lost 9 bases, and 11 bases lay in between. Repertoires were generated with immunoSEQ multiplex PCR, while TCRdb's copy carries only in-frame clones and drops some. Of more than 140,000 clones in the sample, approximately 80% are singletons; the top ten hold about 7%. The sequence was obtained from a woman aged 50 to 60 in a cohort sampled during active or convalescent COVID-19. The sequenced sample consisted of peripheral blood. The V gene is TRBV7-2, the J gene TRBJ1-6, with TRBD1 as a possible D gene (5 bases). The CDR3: CASSLWRDASPLHF. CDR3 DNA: TGTGCCAGCAGCTTATGGCGGGACGCTTCACCCCTCCACTTT.